A single sample is the source of the 23 T cell receptor beta chains below, sequenced in a study of beta chain features in type 1 diabetes. Of the isolated RNA, all was reverse transcribed, and so the sequenced material was expressed TCRB transcripts. This table comes from immunoSEQ multiplex PCR, and its TCRdb copy is limited to in-frame clones, with some not included. This sample has over 700,000 clones, with roughly 15% found just once. What was sequenced was naive CD4+ T cells from blood. Every receptor here comes from a woman between 18 and 29 years old in good health.

The rearrangement links TRBV5-4 to TRBJ2-1, with D maybe TRBD1 (6 bases). The V end lost 4 bases, the J end lost 7 bases, and 12 bases lay between the germline ends. The CDR3 length is 13 residues. Per germline, CDR1 SGHNT and CDR2 YYREEE (reference sequence). The chain's CDR3 is CASSRGQTNEQFF. The CDR3, as DNA: TGTGCCAGCAGCCGAGGACAGACGAATGAGCAGTTCTTC.

There are a few counts of this clone. The chain employs TRBV28 and TRBJ2-1; 12 nucleotides match TRBD2. CDR3 length: 15 residues. V dropped 7 bases and J dropped 5; count of bases not matched to a gene: 6. Per the germline V gene, CDR1 is MDHEN and CDR2 is SYDVKM. The CDR3 coding sequence is TGTGCCAGCACGACTAGCGGGAGTAACCACAATGAGCAGTTCTTC. Protein product: CASTTSGSNHNEQFF.

The CDR3 DNA reads TGCGCCAGCAGTGAGTCCGGACTAGGGACAGATACGCAGTATTTT. Its translation: CASSESGLGTDTQYF. J is TRBJ2-3 and V is TRBV10-1; 7 bases map to TRBD2. V was clipped by 0 bases and J by 3 bases; unmatched bases: 3. Germline-derived CDR1 and CDR2 are WNHNN and SYGVQD (reference sequence). The CDR3 runs 15 residues.

In its sample, this clone was seen a few times. This rearrangement joins TRBV7-9 to TRBJ1-3; 8 nucleotides line up with TRBD1. The ends lost 3 bases at V and 3 bases at J; junction bases unmatched: 7. The CDR3 consists of 16 residues. The germline V gene has CDR1 SEHNR and CDR2 FQNEAQ (reference sequence). The chain's CDR3 is CASSFLQGAIGNTIYF. CDR3 bases: TGTGCCAGCAGCTTTCTCCAGGGGGCGATTGGAAACACCATATATTTT.

Notes on this clone: Other DNA sequences in the sample encode the same CDR3. The genes are TRBV11-2 and TRBJ2-7; D perhaps matches TRBD1 (6 bases). Trimming cost V 3 bases and J 0 bases, with 9 bases left between them. Per the germline V gene, CDR1 is SGHAT and CDR2 is FQNNGV. The CDR3 runs to 14 residues. The CDR3 region has the DNA TGTGCCAGCAGCTTTAGGGGGAGCTCCTACGAGCAGTACTTC. This translates into CASSFRGSSYEQYF.

In this sample, this clone turned up a few times. The rearrangement joins TRBV5-1 to TRBJ1-3; D is unclear. CDR1 SGHRS and CDR2 YFSETQ come from the germline V gene. V was shortened by 0 bases and J by 0 bases, with 10 bases between the two germline ends. This CDR3 spans 16 amino acids. The CDR3 here is CASSLGWTDSGNTIYF. In DNA form, the CDR3 reads TGCGCCAGCAGCTTGGGCTGGACTGACTCTGGAAACACCATATATTTT.

The chain couples TRBV28 to TRBJ2-1; D gene ambiguous. This CDR3 spans 14 amino acids. The germline V gene encodes CDR1 MDHEN and CDR2 SYDVKM. V lost 3 bases and J 9 bases, leaving 15 bases between the germline ends. The DNA for the CDR3 is TGTGCCAGCAGTTTCTTCACAGAGGCATTTGAGCAGTTCTTC. Translation: CASSFFTEAFEQFF. Combining the CDR3 with reference TRBV28 and TRBJ2-1 gives the whole variable domain DVKVTQSSRYLVKRTGEKVFLECVQDMDHENMFWYRQDPGLGLRLIYFSYDVKMKEKGDIPEGYSVSREKKERFSLILESASTNQTSMYLCASSFFTEAFEQFFGPGTRLTVL.

The V gene is TRBV7-9, the J gene TRBJ2-3; D is possibly TRBD2 (5 bases). The CDR3 has 13 residues. V lost 3 bases, J lost 5 bases, and 9 bases lay in between. Germline-derived CDR1 and CDR2 are SEHNR and FQNEAQ (reference sequence). The CDR3 spells CASSFGVGDTQYF. CDR3 DNA: TGTGCCAGCAGCTTCGGGGTAGGAGATACGCAGTATTTT.

This chain connects TRBV15 to TRBJ1-5, with D unresolved. V was pared by 0 bases and J by 3 bases, with 6 bases between. Germline CDR1 LNHNV, CDR2 YYDKDF (reference sequence). The CDR3 is made up of 14 amino acids. In DNA, the CDR3 is TGTGCCACCAGCAGAGAAGGGAACAATCAGCCCCAGCATTTT. It specifies CATSREGNNQPQHF.

The chain links TRBV11-2 to TRBJ2-1; no clear D gene. The germline V gene has CDR1 SGHAT and CDR2 FQNNGV. Trimming stripped 2 bases from V and 5 bases from J, with 16 bases between. CDR3 length: 16 amino acids. The CDR3: CASSLSPLNWNNEQFF. The CDR3 bases are TGTGCCAGCAGCTTATCCCCTCTCAACTGGAACAATGAGCAGTTCTTC.

Regarding this clone: The junction does not match germline at one end; this may be a read error. This chain uses TRBV9 with TRBJ1-4, with D possibly matching TRBD1 (5 bases). Germline V lookup: CDR1 SGDLS, CDR2 YYNGEE. The CDR3 length is 13 residues. The CDR3 DNA sequence: TGTGCCAGCAGCCCAGGGAATAATGAAAAGCTGTTTTTT. It yields the protein CASSPGNNEKLFF.

This clone was counted a few times. V is TRBV7-9 and J is TRBJ1-1; D is ambiguous. Germline-derived CDR1 and CDR2 are SEHNR and FQNEAQ (reference sequence). The CDR3 contains 16 residues. Between the trimmed V and J ends, which lost 6 bases and 0 bases, there was a span of 17 bases. The CDR3 loop is CASSPGVSLMNTEAFF. The CDR3 bases are TGTGCCAGCAGTCCCGGGGTGTCCCTTATGAACACTGAAGCTTTCTTT.

The V gene is TRBV7-3, the J gene TRBJ2-3; D not resolved. V lost 3 bases to trimming and J lost 6 bases, with 7 bases between them. CDR1 and CDR2 (germline): SGHTA, FQGTGA. The CDR3 consists of 12 residues. The CDR3 here is CASSLDLDTQYF. The CDR3 DNA follows: TGTGCCAGCAGCTTGGATTTGGATACGCAGTATTTT. The whole variable domain, filled in from reference TRBV7-3 and TRBJ2-3, reads GAGVSQTPSNKVTEKGKYVELRCDPISGHTALYWYRQSLGQGPEFLIYFQGTGAADDSGLPNDRFFAVRPEGSVSTLKIQRTERGDSAVYLCASSLDLDTQYFGPGTRLTVL.

CDR3 in amino acids: CASSESFGQGLNEQFF. The CDR3 bases are TGCGCCAGCAGTGAGTCGTTTGGACAGGGACTCAATGAGCAGTTCTTC. J is TRBJ2-1 and V is TRBV10-1; 8 nucleotides agree with TRBD1. Unmatched junction bases numbered 7, after V lost 0 bases and J lost 6 bases. This CDR3 spans 16 amino acids. Germline CDR1 is WNHNN and CDR2 is SYGVQD (reference sequence).

This chain connects TRBV7-2 to TRBJ2-5; D is possibly TRBD1 or TRBD2 (6 bases each). The CDR3 consists of 14 residues. V was shortened by 6 bases and J by 5 bases, with 16 bases between the two germline ends. The V gene's germline CDR1 is SGHTA and CDR2 FQGNSA. The CDR3 sequence is CASSTRRGRETQYF. The CDR3 DNA reads as TGTGCCAGCAGTACCAGAAGGGGGAGGGAGACCCAGTACTTC.

In its sample, this clone was seen a few times. The CDR3: CASSQGRGEKLFF. CDR3 DNA sequence: TGTGCCAGCAGCCAGGGGCGAGGTGAAAAACTGTTTTTT. J is TRBJ1-4 and V is TRBV5-4, with D possibly being TRBD1 (6 bases). The CDR3 covers 13 residues. Germline lookup yields CDR1 SGHNT and CDR2 YYREEE (reference sequence). Trimming removed 4 bases from V and 7 bases from J, with 11 bases in between.

The chain uses TRBV29-1 and TRBJ2-5; 8 bases map to TRBD2. The CDR3 runs 12 residues. Trimming took 4 bases from V and 5 from J; bases not matched to a gene: 3. CDR1 SQVTM and CDR2 ANQGSEA come from the germline V gene. Written as DNA, the CDR3 is TGCAGCGTTGGGCCGGGAGGGGAGACCCAGTACTTC. Translated, it gives CSVGPGGETQYF.

This chain links TRBV28 with TRBJ1-3, with 7 bases identical to TRBD1. The V gene's germline CDR1 is MDHEN and CDR2 SYDVKM. J lost 0 bases, V lost 3 bases, and 11 bases had no gene match. The CDR3 length is 18 residues. CDR3 residues: CASSFPWTGGTSGNTIYF. Here the CDR3 DNA reads TGTGCCAGCAGTTTCCCCTGGACAGGAGGGACCTCTGGAAACACCATATATTTT.

This clone was observed a single time. The chain is built from TRBV28 and TRBJ1-2; D remains ambiguous. The CDR3 runs 13 residues. V was trimmed by 3 bases and J by 7 bases, leaving 12 bases between them. From germline, CDR1 is MDHEN and CDR2 SYDVKM. DNA for the CDR3: TGTGCCAGCAGTTTTTTACAAATCCGTGGCTACACCTTC. Amino acid sequence: CASSFLQIRGYTF.

This clone was recorded a few times. The chain carries TRBV5-4 and TRBJ2-7; D uncertain. Trimming took 2 bases from V and 0 from J, leaving 9 bases between them. Germline-derived CDR1 and CDR2 are SGHNT and YYREEE (reference sequence). The CDR3 has 14 amino acids. CDR3 sequence reads: CASSFGRSSYEQYF. CDR3 DNA: TGTGCCAGCAGCTTTGGTCGGAGCTCCTACGAGCAGTACTTC.

V is TRBV6-6 and J is TRBJ1-1; D possibly corresponds to TRBD1 (5 bases). The length of the CDR3 is 15 residues. V was trimmed by 2 bases and J by 0 bases, leaving 10 bases between them. Germline V lookup: CDR1 MNHNY, CDR2 SVGAGI (reference sequence). The CDR3 coding sequence is TGTGCCAGCAGTTACAGGCAGGGTATGAACACTGAAGCTTTCTTT. It translates to CASSYRQGMNTEAFF.

This clone was detected a few times. The chain joins TRBV5-6 to TRBJ2-7; D remains ambiguous. CDR3 size: 11 residues. Trimming took off 4 bases at V and 2 bases at J, with 4 bases between the two ends. Germline V lookup: CDR1 SGHDT, CDR2 YYEEEE. CDR3 amino acids: CASSGAYEQYF. In DNA, the CDR3 is TGTGCCAGCAGCGGGGCCTACGAGCAGTACTTC. Complete variable domain (other parts from reference TRBV5-6 and TRBJ2-7): DAGVTQSPTHLIKTRGQQVTLRCSPKSGHDTVSWYQQALGQGPQFIFQYYEEEERQRGNFPDRFSGHQFPNYSSELNVNALLLGDSALYLCASSGAYEQYFGPGTRLTVT.

The chain couples TRBV7-9 to TRBJ2-1; perhaps TRBD1 as D (6 bases). The germline V gene encodes CDR1 SEHNR and CDR2 FQNEAQ (reference sequence). V was shortened by 11 bases and J by 1 base, with 30 bases between the two germline ends. The CDR3 is made up of 19 amino acids. This CDR3 reads CALKTGGSVGDGSYNEQFF. CDR3 coding DNA: TGTGCCTTAAAGACAGGTGGGAGCGTTGGAGATGGTTCCTACAATGAGCAGTTCTTC.